Below are 24 T cell receptor beta chains sequenced from a single sample in a study of T cell repertoires in cytomegalovirus infection. These receptors' targets are unknown. Each CDR3 protein gets one entry after TCRdb re-called the reads with MiXCR. The table includes about 24,000 distinct CDR3 sequences, about 23% detected once. The sequenced sample was CD8+ T cells from cultured PBMCs, obtained from culture after CMV antigen stimulation. The source is a human donor in good health (CMV status not recorded). Some clones in this sample may be carry-over from other donors' samples.

This clonotype appeared many times. The chain joins TRBV7-2 to TRBJ2-7; D is unresolved. Germline loops: CDR1 SGHTA, CDR2 FQGNSA. The CDR3 is made up of 14 amino acids. The germline V and J ends were trimmed by 1 base and 5 bases, with 12 bases remaining between them. The CDR3 region has the DNA TGTGCCAGCAGCTTAGGCCCCACCCGGGACGAGCAGTACTTC. It yields the protein CASSLGPTRDEQYF.

This clonotype came up many times. The rearrangement links TRBV12-3 or TRBV12-4 to TRBJ2-1, with 13 positions matching TRBD2. V gave up 5 bases and J gave up 0 bases; unmatched junction bases: 13. The CDR3 consists of 20 residues. DNA of the CDR3: TGTGCCAGCAGTGCAAAACCGGGACTAGCGGGGCCAGCCTCCTACAATGAGCAGTTCTTC. Translated, it gives CASSAKPGLAGPASYNEQFF.

The chain has TRBV5-1 and TRBJ2-5, with D possibly TRBD1 on 7 matching bases. The germline V gene encodes CDR1 SGHRS and CDR2 YFSETQ. The CDR3 covers 18 residues. Deletions cut 4 bases from V and 0 bases from J, with 22 bases between. The chain's CDR3 is CASSPRGTDLTNQETQYF. In DNA form, the CDR3 reads TGCGCCAGCAGCCCACGGGGGACAGACCTAACCAACCAAGAGACCCAGTACTTC.

The chain uses TRBV7-4 and TRBJ2-7; D unresolved. The CDR3 is 12 residues long. Trimming took off 5 bases at V and 2 bases at J, with 7 bases between the two ends. Germline lookup yields CDR1 SGHVT and CDR2 SQSDAQ. The CDR3 DNA is TGTGCCAGCAGCCTTAAGCCCTACGAGCAGTACTTC. Translating it yields CASSLKPYEQYF.

This clonotype was picked up a small number of times. The rearrangement uses TRBV4-2 and TRBJ1-5; no reliable D call. V dropped 0 bases and J dropped 1 base, with 7 bases sitting between them. CDR1 and CDR2 from the germline V gene are LGHNA and YNFKEQ. The CDR3 length is 15 residues. CDR3 protein: CASSQDKGSNQPQHF. Here the CDR3 DNA reads TGTGCCAGCAGCCAAGATAAGGGAAGCAATCAGCCCCAGCATTTT.

The chain uses TRBV18 and TRBJ1-4, with D possibly TRBD1 on 5 matching bases. From germline, CDR1 is KGHSH and CDR2 LQKENI. CDR3 length: 17 residues. V was clipped by 2 bases and J by 4 bases, with 17 bases between them. The DNA of the CDR3 is TGTGCCAGCTCACCAGTGTCGGGGCGCGAGGGTAATGAAAAACTGTTTTTT. Translation: CASSPVSGREGNEKLFF.

The rearrangement joins TRBV3-1 to TRBJ2-1; 12 bases align to TRBD1. The CDR3 totals 15 residues. Germline assignment: CDR1 LGHDT and CDR2 YNNKEL (reference sequence). J gave up 8 bases and V 2 bases, and 4 bases lay outside the gene matches. The CDR3 DNA follows: TGTGCCAGCAGCCAACAGGGACAGGGGGCGGATGAGCAGTTCTTC. Translated, it gives CASSQQGQGADEQFF.

The genes are TRBV29-1 and TRBJ2-1, with 8 bases aligning to TRBD2. The CDR3 covers 15 residues. Germline V gene lookup returns CDR1 SQVTM and CDR2 ANQGSEA. The V segment lost 2 bases and the J segment 3 bases; nucleotides outside the gene matches: 6. CDR3 coding DNA: TGCAGCGTTGAACGGGGGGGACCACGCTACAATGAGCAGTTCTTC. This codes for CSVERGGPRYNEQFF.

The table lists this clonotype with a few counts. The chain has TRBV5-1 and TRBJ1-5, with 9 bases identical to TRBD1. The ends lost 1 base at V and 6 bases at J; junction bases unmatched: 2. CDR1 SGHRS and CDR2 YFSETQ come from the germline V gene. The CDR3 loop spans 14 amino acids. The CDR3 reads CASSLTGGLQPQHF. CDR3 DNA: TGCGCCAGCAGCTTGACAGGGGGCCTTCAGCCCCAGCATTTT. The complete variable domain, with remaining parts taken from reference TRBV5-1 and TRBJ1-5, reads KAGVTQTPRYLIKTRGQQVTLSCSPISGHRSVSWYQQTPGQGLQFLFEYFSETQRNKGNFPGRFSGRQFSNSRSEMNVSTLELGDSALYLCASSLTGGLQPQHFGDGTRLSIL.

The chain employs TRBV24-1 and TRBJ2-5, with unresolved D. The CDR3 has 13 residues. Germline assignment: CDR1 KGHDR and CDR2 SFDVKD. V lost 10 bases, J lost 1 base, and 12 bases lay in between. CDR3 DNA sequence: TGTGCCACTTCGACACAAAGCCAAGAGACCCAGTACTTC. It is translated as CATSTQSQETQYF.

The rearrangement uses TRBV5-1 and TRBJ2-1; 8 bases match TRBD2. This CDR3 is 13 amino acids long. CDR1 is SGHRS, CDR2 YFSETQ, per germline. Unmatched junction bases numbered 3, after V lost 4 bases and J lost 6 bases. The CDR3 spells CASSPGGANEQFF. The CDR3 DNA reads as TGCGCCAGCAGCCCCGGGGGGGCCAATGAGCAGTTCTTC. Full variable domain (missing parts from reference TRBV5-1 and TRBJ2-1): KAGVTQTPRYLIKTRGQQVTLSCSPISGHRSVSWYQQTPGQGLQFLFEYFSETQRNKGNFPGRFSGRQFSNSRSEMNVSTLELGDSALYLCASSPGGANEQFFGPGTRLTVL.

The V and J genes are TRBV6-4 and TRBJ2-7, with 10 nucleotides matching TRBD2. With V trimmed by 4 bases and J by 5 bases, 2 bases remained unmatched. Germline assignment: CDR1 MRHNA and CDR2 SNTAGT. The CDR3 has 13 amino acids. DNA of the CDR3: TGTGCCAGCAGTGTGAGCGGGGGGGACGAGCAGTACTTC. Its translation: CASSVSGGDEQYF.

This clonotype was recorded a few times. The V call is TRBV4-1, the J call TRBJ2-7; perhaps D is TRBD1 or TRBD2 (5 bases each). Germline V gene sequence: CDR1 MGHRA, CDR2 YSYEKL. The CDR3 contains 14 residues. V lost 1 base, J lost 0 bases, and 7 bases lay in between. The CDR3 sequence is CASSQVGDSYEQYF. The CDR3 DNA reads as TGCGCCAGCAGCCAAGTGGGGGACTCCTACGAGCAGTACTTC.

V is TRBV4-1 and J is TRBJ1-1; D unresolved. Per the germline V gene, CDR1 is MGHRA and CDR2 is YSYEKL. The CDR3 spans 14 residues. Deletions cut 2 bases from V and 3 bases from J, with 10 bases between. The CDR3: CASSQWAYDTEAFF. The CDR3 nucleotides read TGCGCCAGCAGCCAATGGGCCTACGACACTGAAGCTTTCTTT.

This clonotype was detected only a few times. This chain links TRBV7-4 with TRBJ2-7; tentative D call: TRBD2 (7 bases). This CDR3 contains 14 residues. The germline CDR1 and CDR2 sequences are SGHVT and SQSDAQ. Trimming shortened V by 0 bases and J by 7 bases, and 13 bases separated the two germline ends. The CDR3 region is CASSLAGGPMEQYF. CDR3 in DNA: TGTGCCAGCAGCTTAGCGGGGGGGCCCATGGAGCAGTACTTC.

The chain is built from TRBV6-6 and TRBJ2-7, with unresolved D. Germline V gene sequence: CDR1 MNHNY, CDR2 SVGAGI (reference sequence). V was shortened by 2 bases and J by 2 bases, with 10 bases between the two germline ends. This CDR3 comprises 14 residues. The CDR3 region has the DNA TGTGCCAGCAGTTACCTCACAGCTCCCTACGAGCAGTACTTC. Its translation is CASSYLTAPYEQYF.

The chain recombines TRBV28 with TRBJ2-2; no definite D call. The germline CDR1 and CDR2 sequences are MDHEN and SYDVKM. Trimming cost V 1 base and J 4 bases, with 13 bases left between them. This CDR3 spans 16 amino acids. The CDR3 nucleotides are TGTGCCAGCAGTTTATTACTGATATCGAGCACCGGGGAGCTGTTTTTT. Protein product: CASSLLLISSTGELFF.

The chain couples TRBV28 to TRBJ1-2, with TRBD1 as a possible D gene (5 bases). The V gene lost 6 bases and the J gene lost 7 bases, with 21 bases spanning the gap. The germline gives CDR1 MDHEN, CDR2 SYDVKM. The length of the CDR3 is 15 residues. CDR3 protein: CASRLIRDGYGGYTF. For the CDR3, the DNA is TGTGCCAGCAGACTTATCAGGGACGGCTACGGTGGCTACACCTTC.

V gene TRBV5-6 combines with J gene TRBJ1-5, with unresolved D. The CDR3 has 14 residues. Germline V gene sequence: CDR1 SGHDT, CDR2 YYEEEE. Trimming took off 0 bases at V and 0 bases at J, with 4 bases between the two ends. CDR3 in DNA: TGTGCCAGCAGCTTGGCGGGTAGCAATCAGCCCCAGCATTTT. It encodes CASSLAGSNQPQHF.

The CDR3 is CATSRFTDEQFF. CDR3 DNA sequence: TGTGCCACCAGCAGATTTACGGATGAGCAGTTCTTC. The chain couples TRBV15 to TRBJ2-1, with D unclear. The V and J ends lost 2 bases and 8 bases respectively, with 7 bases between them. The germline CDR1 and CDR2 sequences are LNHNV and YYDKDF (reference sequence). This CDR3 has 12 residues.

CDR3 bases: TGTGCCAGCAGCCATCATGCAGGGGAAGGCTCCTACGAGCAGTACTTC. It codes for CASSHHAGEGSYEQYF. The V gene is TRBV28, the J gene TRBJ2-7, with D perhaps TRBD1 (6 bases). Germline values: CDR1 MDHEN, CDR2 SYDVKM. V was cut by 6 bases and J by 0 bases, with 18 bases left in between. CDR3 size: 16 residues.

There are a few counts of this clonotype. This chain links TRBV19 with TRBJ1-6; possible D gene TRBD1, 5 bases. V shed 6 bases and J shed 5 bases, with 14 bases lying between them. Germline V lookup: CDR1 LNHDA, CDR2 SQIVND (reference sequence). The CDR3 is made up of 15 amino acids. As DNA, the CDR3 is TGTGCCAGTAGGGCGGAGGGACGGGATAATTCACCCCTCCACTTT. Protein product: CASRAEGRDNSPLHF.

This clonotype was counted between two and nine times. The chain links TRBV11-2 to TRBJ1-3, with D possibly being TRBD1 (6 bases). V was trimmed by 1 base and J by 3 bases, leaving 10 bases between them. The germline gives CDR1 SGHAT, CDR2 FQNNGV. The CDR3 loop spans 15 amino acids. The chain's CDR3 is CASSLGAGDGNTIYF. CDR3 bases: TGTGCCAGCAGCTTAGGGGCAGGGGATGGAAACACCATATATTTT.

The genes are TRBV7-6 and TRBJ2-3; D possibly corresponds to TRBD1 (5 bases). Trimming pared 1 base from V and 3 bases from J, leaving 14 bases between. The CDR3 runs 16 residues. CDR1 SGHVS and CDR2 FNYEAQ come from the germline V gene. The DNA for the CDR3 is TGTGCCAGCAGCTTAGGGGGCCGGGTTTTGACAGATACGCAGTATTTT. Protein product: CASSLGGRVLTDTQYF.